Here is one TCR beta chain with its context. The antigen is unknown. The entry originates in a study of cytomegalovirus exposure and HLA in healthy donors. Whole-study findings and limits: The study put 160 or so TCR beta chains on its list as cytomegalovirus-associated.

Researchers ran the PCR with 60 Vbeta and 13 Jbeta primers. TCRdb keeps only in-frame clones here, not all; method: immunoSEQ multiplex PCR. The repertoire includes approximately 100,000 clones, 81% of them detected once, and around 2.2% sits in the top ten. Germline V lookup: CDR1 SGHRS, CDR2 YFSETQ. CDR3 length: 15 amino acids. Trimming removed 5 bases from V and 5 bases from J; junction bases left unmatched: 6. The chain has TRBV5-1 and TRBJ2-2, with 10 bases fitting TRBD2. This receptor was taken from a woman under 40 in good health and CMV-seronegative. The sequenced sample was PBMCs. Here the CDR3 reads CASSQAGGITGELFF. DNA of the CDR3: TGCGCCAGCAGTCAAGCGGGAGGGATTACCGGGGAGCTGTTTTTT.